A selection of T cell receptor beta chains follows, all from one sample in a study of shared clonotypes between healthy human individuals. Assay: immunoSEQ multiplex PCR; the TCRdb copy retains only in-frame clones and omits some. Of 2 million to 2.5 million clones listed, 80% to 95% were seen once; the top ten hold approximately 0.4%. The sequencing input was naive CD4+ T cells from PBMCs. The receptors shown here come from a man between 18 and 29 years old in good health. Some clones in this sample may be carry-over from other donors' samples. Each CDR3 is given with its conserved first and last residue. A D gene is named only where the DNA matches it firmly. Only part of the rows carry a size: once, few, many, or a class if the clone is expanded.

d_gene: TRBD1
abundance: NA
v_gene: TRBV2
j_gene: TRBJ1-3
CDR3nt: TGTGCCAGCAGTCCGGGACAGGGGGTTTTTTCCAGCTCTGGAAACACCATATATTTT
CDR3aa: CASSPGQGVFSSSGNTIYF

d_gene: NA
abundance: NA
v_gene: TRBV5-1
j_gene: TRBJ2-7
CDR3nt: TGCGCCAGCAGCCAGGGGGGGACAGGTTACTACGAGCAGTACTTC
CDR3aa: CASSQGGTGYYEQYF

d_gene: NA
abundance: NA
v_gene: TRBV5-4
j_gene: TRBJ2-7
CDR3nt: TGTGCCAGCAGCTTGGCGGGCGAGCAGTACTTC
CDR3aa: CASSLAGEQYF

d_gene: NA
abundance: NA
v_gene: TRBV27
j_gene: TRBJ1-1
CDR3nt: TGTGCCAGCAGTTTTCGGCCAGGGGACACTGAAGCTTTCTTT
CDR3aa: CASSFRPGDTEAFF

d_gene: NA
abundance: NA
v_gene: TRBV5-4
j_gene: TRBJ1-1
CDR3nt: TGTGCCAGCAGCTCCCCCGACACGAACACTGAAGCTTTCTTT
CDR3aa: CASSSPDTNTEAFF

d_gene: NA
abundance: NA
v_gene: TRBV15
j_gene: TRBJ1-5
CDR3nt: TGTGCCACCAGCGGCATGGGGAATCAGCCCCAGCATTTT
CDR3aa: CATSGMGNQPQHF

d_gene: TRBD2
abundance: NA
v_gene: TRBV4-3
j_gene: TRBJ2-1
CDR3nt: TGCGCCAGCAGCCAGACCCTGTTGCGGGAGAAAGAGCAGTTCTTC
CDR3aa: CASSQTLLREKEQFF

d_gene: NA
abundance: NA
v_gene: TRBV27
j_gene: TRBJ2-7
CDR3nt: TGTGCCAGCAGAGGTCTGGGGTCCTACGAGCAGTACTTC
CDR3aa: CASRGLGSYEQYF

d_gene: NA
abundance: NA
v_gene: TRBV4-1
j_gene: TRBJ2-3
CDR3nt: TGCGCCAGCAGCCAAAGAGGCTCTAGGGACCGCACAGATACGCAGTATTTT
CDR3aa: CASSQRGSRDRTDTQYF

d_gene: NA
abundance: NA
v_gene: TRBV28
j_gene: TRBJ2-6
CDR3nt: TGTGCCAGCAGGCCATGGACGGGCTCTGGGGCCAACGTCCTGACTTTC
CDR3aa: CASRPWTGSGANVLTF

d_gene: NA
abundance: once
v_gene: TRBV30
j_gene: TRBJ2-2
CDR3nt: TGTGCCTGGAGTATAGATCCTAGCACCGGGGAGCTGTTTTTT
CDR3aa: CAWSIDPSTGELFF

d_gene: NA
abundance: NA
v_gene: TRBV18
j_gene: TRBJ1-4
CDR3nt: TGTGCCAGCTCGGTCCTGGGAAACAGCGGTGAAAAACTGTTTTTT
CDR3aa: CASSVLGNSGEKLFF

d_gene: TRBD1
abundance: NA
v_gene: TRBV6-1
j_gene: TRBJ2-1
CDR3nt: TGTGCCAGCAGTGAAGCAGACAGGGCCAATGAGCAGTTCTTC
CDR3aa: CASSEADRANEQFF

d_gene: NA
abundance: NA
v_gene: TRBV5-1
j_gene: TRBJ1-1
CDR3nt: TGCGCCAGCAGCTTGAGTCTCTCGGGGAACACTGAAGCTTTCTTT
CDR3aa: CASSLSLSGNTEAFF

d_gene: NA
abundance: NA
v_gene: TRBV6-5
j_gene: TRBJ1-2
CDR3nt: TGTGCCAGCAGCCTAATGCGGGTGGATGGCTACACCTTC
CDR3aa: CASSLMRVDGYTF

d_gene: NA
abundance: NA
v_gene: TRBV6-1
j_gene: TRBJ2-7
CDR3nt: TGTGCCAGCACCGGAGAGGGGCGCAACTACGAGCAGTACTTC
CDR3aa: CASTGEGRNYEQYF